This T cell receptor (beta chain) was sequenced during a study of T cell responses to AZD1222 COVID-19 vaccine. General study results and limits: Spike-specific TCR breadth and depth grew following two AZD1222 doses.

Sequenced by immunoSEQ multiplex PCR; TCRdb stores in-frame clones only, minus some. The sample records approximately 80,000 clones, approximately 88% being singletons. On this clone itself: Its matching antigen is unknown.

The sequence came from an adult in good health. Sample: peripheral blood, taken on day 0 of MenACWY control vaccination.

CDR3 coding DNA: TGTGCCAGCAGCGTACTCAGGGGTGGCTATGGCTACACCTTC. As protein: CASSVLRGGYGYTF. The gene calls are TRBV28 and TRBJ1-2, with D possibly being TRBD1 (6 bases). Looked up from germline, CDR1 is MDHEN and CDR2 is SYDVKM. V was cut by 6 bases and J by 4 bases, with 15 bases left in between. This CDR3 has 14 amino acids.